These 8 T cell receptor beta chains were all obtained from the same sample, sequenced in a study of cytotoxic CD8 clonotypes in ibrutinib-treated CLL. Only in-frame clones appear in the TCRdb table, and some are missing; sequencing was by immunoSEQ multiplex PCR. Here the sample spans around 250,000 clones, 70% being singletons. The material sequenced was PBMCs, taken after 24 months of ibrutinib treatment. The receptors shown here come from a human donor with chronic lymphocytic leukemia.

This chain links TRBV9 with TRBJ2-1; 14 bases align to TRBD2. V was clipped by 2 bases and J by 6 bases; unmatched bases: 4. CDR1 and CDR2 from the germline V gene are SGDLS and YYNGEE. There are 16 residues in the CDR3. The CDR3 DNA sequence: TGTGCCAGCAGCGTCCCGGGACTAGCGGGAGCCAATGAGCAGTTCTTC. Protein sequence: CASSVPGLAGANEQFF.

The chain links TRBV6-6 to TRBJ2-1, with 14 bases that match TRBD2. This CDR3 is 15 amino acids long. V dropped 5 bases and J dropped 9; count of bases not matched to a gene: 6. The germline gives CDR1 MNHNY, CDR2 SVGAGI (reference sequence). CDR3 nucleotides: TGTGCCAGCAGTAAGACTAGCGGGAGGGCCGGTGAGCAGTTCTTC. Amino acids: CASSKTSGRAGEQFF.

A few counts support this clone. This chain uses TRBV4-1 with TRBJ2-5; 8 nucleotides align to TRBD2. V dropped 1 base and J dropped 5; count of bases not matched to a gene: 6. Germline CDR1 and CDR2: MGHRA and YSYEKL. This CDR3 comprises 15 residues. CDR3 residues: CASSQGVTGGETQYF. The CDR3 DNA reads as TGCGCCAGCAGCCAAGGAGTAACGGGAGGGGAGACCCAGTACTTC.

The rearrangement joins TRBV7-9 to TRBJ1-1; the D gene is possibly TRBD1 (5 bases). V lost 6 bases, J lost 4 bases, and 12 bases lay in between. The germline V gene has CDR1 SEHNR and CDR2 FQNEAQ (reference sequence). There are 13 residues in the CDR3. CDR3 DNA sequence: TGTGCCAGCAGGTCTCTGGGGGGCACTGAAGCTTTCTTT. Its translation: CASRSLGGTEAFF. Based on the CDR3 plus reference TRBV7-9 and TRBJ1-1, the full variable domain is DTGVSQNPRHKITKRGQNVTFRCDPISEHNRLYWYRQTLGQGPEFLTYFQNEAQLEKSRLLSDRFSAERPKGSFSTLEIQRTEQGDSAMYLCASRSLGGTEAFFGQGTRLTVV.

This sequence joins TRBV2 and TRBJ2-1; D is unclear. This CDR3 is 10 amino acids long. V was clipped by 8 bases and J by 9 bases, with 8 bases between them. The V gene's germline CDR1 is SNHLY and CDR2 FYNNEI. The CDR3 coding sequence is TGTGCCAGCTCCGGACCTGAGCAGTTCTTC. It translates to CASSGPEQFF.

This CDR3 is CAWNPGTEETQYF. DNA of the CDR3: TGTGCCTGGAATCCAGGGACGGAAGAGACCCAGTACTTC. The J gene is TRBJ2-5, the V gene TRBV30, with D perhaps being TRBD1 or TRBD2 (5 bases each). The CDR3 extends over 13 amino acids. Germline lookup yields CDR1 GTSNPN and CDR2 SVGIG (reference sequence). Trimming removed 4 bases at V and 3 bases at J, with 12 bases between.

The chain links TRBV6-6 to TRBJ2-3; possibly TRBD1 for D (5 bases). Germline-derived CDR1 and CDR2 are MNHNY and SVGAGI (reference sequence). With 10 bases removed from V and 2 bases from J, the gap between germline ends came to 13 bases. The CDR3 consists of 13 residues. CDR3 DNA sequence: TGTGCCACCGTTATGGGGCTCACAGATACGCAGTATTTT. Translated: CATVMGLTDTQYF.

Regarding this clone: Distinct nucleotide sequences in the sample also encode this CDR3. This CDR3 is CASSPDYEQYF. The CDR3 DNA is TGTGCCAGCTCCCCCGACTACGAGCAGTACTTC. The chain joins TRBV18 to TRBJ2-7; D is undetermined. The ends were cut back, 6 bases at V and 3 bases at J, with 6 bases in the middle. The germline V gene encodes CDR1 KGHSH and CDR2 LQKENI. This CDR3 has 11 amino acids.